This is a list of T cell receptor beta chains from one sample in a study of Ad26.COV2.S vaccination and SARS-CoV-2 variants. The method was immunoSEQ multiplex PCR; TCRdb's version includes in-frame clones alone and lacks a portion of them. The sample yields about 460,000 clones, nearly 90% seen once. Specimen: peripheral blood, collected in a trial of Ad26.COV2.S vaccine versus placebo. The receptors here all came from a person aged 18-60 years who received the Ad26.COV2.S COVID-19 vaccine or a placebo. CDR3s include the opening cysteine and the closing phenylalanine or tryptophan. Each record gives: D gene, clone size, J gene, V gene, CDR3 DNA, CDR3 protein. The D gene is left open where the match is weak. Expanded clones are given a class, and other clones once, few, many or no size at all.

NA | once | TRBJ1-2 | TRBV4-1 | TGCGCCAGCAGCCAAATCTTTCCCGCCAGGATCAACGACTATGGCTACACCTTC | CASSQIFPARINDYGYTF
NA | NA | TRBJ1-3 | TRBV7-9 | TGTGCCAGCAGCTTAAAGTCTACGAGGGGCCTTGCTCCTGGAAACACCATATATTTT | CASSLKSTRGLAPGNTIYF
NA | NA | TRBJ2-7 | TRBV7-2 | TGTGCCAGCAGCCAAGAACTGGGGTACGAGCAGTACTTC | CASSQELGYEQYF
NA | NA | TRBJ1-2 | TRBV4-1 | TGCGCCAGCAGCCAAGATAAGCGGTACACCTTC | CASSQDKRYTF
NA | NA | TRBJ1-1 | TRBV19 | TGTGCCAGTTCGGACCGGAACACTGAAGCTTTCTTT | CASSDRNTEAFF
NA | NA | TRBJ1-1 | TRBV11-3 | TGTGCCAGCAGCTTAGGGGGGTCGAGCACTGAAGCTTTCTTT | CASSLGGSSTEAFF
TRBD2 | NA | TRBJ2-7 | TRBV10-3 | TGTGCCATCAGCGGGACTAGCGGGAGCGAGCAGTACTTC | CAISGTSGSEQYF
TRBD1 | once | TRBJ2-1 | TRBV27 | TGTGCCAGCAGCCCGGGACAGAGCTCCTACAATGAGCAGTTCTTC | CASSPGQSSYNEQFF
NA | NA | TRBJ1-2 | TRBV6-1 | TGTGCCAGCAGTGATAGGGCAGAATATGGCTACACCTTC | CASSDRAEYGYTF
NA | NA | TRBJ1-5 | TRBV6-5 | TGTGCCATAAGGGTGAAGGGCAATCAGCCCCAGCATTTT | CAIRVKGNQPQHF
TRBD2 | NA | TRBJ2-1 | TRBV25-1 | TGTGCCAGCAGGACGGGACTAGCGGGAGGTGAGCAGTTCTTC | CASRTGLAGGEQFF
NA | NA | TRBJ1-1 | TRBV7-9 | TGTGCCAGCAGCCCGTCCGCAGGGGCACGAGTCACTGAAGCTTTCTTT | CASSPSAGARVTEAFF
TRBD1 | NA | TRBJ1-2 | TRBV30 | TGTGCCTGGAGCCCGACAGGGACGAAGGGCTACACCTTC | CAWSPTGTKGYTF
TRBD1 | NA | TRBJ2-7 | TRBV28 | TGTGCCAGCAGCCTGAGACAGGGTAGATACGAGCAGTACTTC | CASSLRQGRYEQYF
TRBD2 | NA | TRBJ2-1 | TRBV7-3 | TGTGCCAGCAGCCCTAACGGGCCCCAGACTAGCGGGCCCCGGGGTGAGCAGTTCTTC | CASSPNGPQTSGPRGEQFF
NA | NA | TRBJ2-3 | TRBV30 | TGTGCCTGGAGTGCTGACGGATGGAGCACAGATACGCAGTATTTT | CAWSADGWSTDTQYF
NA | NA | TRBJ2-2 | TRBV9 | TGTGCCAGCAAGGGGACCGGGGAGCTGTTTTTT | CASKGTGELFF
TRBD2 | once | TRBJ2-7 | TRBV5-4 | TGTGCCAGCAGCTTGGGGCTAGCGGGGTTCTACGAGCAGTACTTC | CASSLGLAGFYEQYF
NA | NA | TRBJ2-2 | TRBV4-3 | TGCGCCAGCAGGCGGACAGTCGACGTGGGCGGGGAGCTGTTTTTT | CASRRTVDVGGELFF
TRBD2 | NA | TRBJ2-7 | TRBV27 | TGTGCCAGCAGCCCAGTCGGGACGCCGGGACTAGCGGGGGACTACGAGCAGTACTTC | CASSPVGTPGLAGDYEQYF
TRBD2 | NA | TRBJ2-3 | TRBV9 | TGTGCCAGCAGCGGCGGGACTAGCGGGGGAATCACAGATACGCAGTATTTT | CASSGGTSGGITDTQYF
TRBD1 | NA | TRBJ1-6 | TRBV6-5 | TGTGCCAGCAGAACCGACAGGGGTGCGGCACCCCTCCACTTT | CASRTDRGAAPLHF
TRBD1 | NA | TRBJ1-1 | TRBV5-1 | TGCGCCAGCACCCTCCGGACAGGGGGTCTGAACACTGAAGCTTTCTTT | CASTLRTGGLNTEAFF
NA | NA | TRBJ1-1 | TRBV5-1 | TGCGCCAGCAGCTTGGTCCAGGGAATCCAATCGGACACTGAAGCTTTCTTT | CASSLVQGIQSDTEAFF
NA | NA | TRBJ2-2 | TRBV6-5 | TGTGCCAGCAGTTTCGGACAGACGAACACCGGGGAGCTGTTTTTT | CASSFGQTNTGELFF
NA | NA | TRBJ1-1 | TRBV14 | TGTGCCAGCAGCCGAGAAGTACCGAACACTGAAGCTTTCTTT | CASSREVPNTEAFF
NA | few | TRBJ2-7 | TRBV9 | TGTGCCAGCAGCGTAGGTTTAGAGGGCCTCGAGCAGTACTTC | CASSVGLEGLEQYF